This T cell receptor beta chain emerged from a study of T cells in Graves' hyperthyroidism and ophthalmopathy. Amplification of TCR beta CDR3 regions used RNA as the template. TCR CDR3 underwent first-round RT-PCR with the HTBI primer set. TCRdb reprocessed the multiplex PCR reads with MiXCR, giving one entry per CDR3 protein. This sample has about 720,000 distinct CDR3 sequences, with about 15% found just once. With 1 base removed from V and 2 bases from J, the gap between germline ends came to 14 bases. Germline values: CDR1 LGHNA, CDR2 YSLEER. This CDR3 spans 16 amino acids. The chain employs TRBV4-3 and TRBJ1-1; TRBD1 is a possible D gene (6 bases). The origin of this receptor is a man between 18 and 35 years old with Graves' hyperthyroidism. Sequenced input: blood. The CDR3 nucleotides read TGCGCCAGCAGCCAAGGCGCAGGGGAAACTAACACTGAAGCTTTCTTT. It codes for CASSQGAGETNTEAFF.